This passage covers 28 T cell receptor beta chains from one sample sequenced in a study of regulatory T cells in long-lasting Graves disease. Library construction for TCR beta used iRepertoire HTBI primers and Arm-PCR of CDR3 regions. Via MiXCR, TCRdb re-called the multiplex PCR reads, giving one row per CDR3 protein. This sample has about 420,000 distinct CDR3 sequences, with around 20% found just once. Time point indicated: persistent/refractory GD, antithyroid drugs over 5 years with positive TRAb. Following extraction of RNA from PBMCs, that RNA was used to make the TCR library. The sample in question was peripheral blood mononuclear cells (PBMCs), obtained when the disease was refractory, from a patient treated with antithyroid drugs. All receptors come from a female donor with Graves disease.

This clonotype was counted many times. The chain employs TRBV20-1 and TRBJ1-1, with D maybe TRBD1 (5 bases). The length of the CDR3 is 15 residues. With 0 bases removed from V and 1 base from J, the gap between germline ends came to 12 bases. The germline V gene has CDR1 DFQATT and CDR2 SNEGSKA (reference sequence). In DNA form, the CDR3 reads TGCAGTGCTAGAGATAGCAGACAGTGGAACACTGAAGCTTTCTTT. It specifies CSARDSRQWNTEAFF.

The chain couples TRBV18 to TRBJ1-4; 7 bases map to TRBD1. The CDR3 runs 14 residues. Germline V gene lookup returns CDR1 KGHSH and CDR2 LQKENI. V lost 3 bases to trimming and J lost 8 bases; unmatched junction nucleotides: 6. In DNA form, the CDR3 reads TGTGCCAGCTCACCTGACCAGGGGGGAGAAAAACTGTTTTTT. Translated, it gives CASSPDQGGEKLFF. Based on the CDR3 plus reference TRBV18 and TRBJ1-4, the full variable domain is NAGVMQNPRHLVRRRGQEARLRCSPMKGHSHVYWYRQLPEEGLKFMVYLQKENIIDESGMPKERFSAEFPKEGPSILRIQQVVRGDSAAYFCASSPDQGGEKLFFGSGTQLSVL.

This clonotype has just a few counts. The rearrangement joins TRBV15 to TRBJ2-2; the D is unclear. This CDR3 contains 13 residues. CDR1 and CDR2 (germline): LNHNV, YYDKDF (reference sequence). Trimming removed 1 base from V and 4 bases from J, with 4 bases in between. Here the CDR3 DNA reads TGTGCCACCAGCAGAGGGATCACCGGGGAGCTGTTTTTT. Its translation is CATSRGITGELFF.

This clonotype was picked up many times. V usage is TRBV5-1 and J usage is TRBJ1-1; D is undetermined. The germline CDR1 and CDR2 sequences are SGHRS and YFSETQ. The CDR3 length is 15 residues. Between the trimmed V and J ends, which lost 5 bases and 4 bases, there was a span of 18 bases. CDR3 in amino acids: CASRANIQVGTEAFF. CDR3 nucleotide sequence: TGCGCCAGCAGGGCTAATATACAAGTAGGCACTGAAGCTTTCTTT.

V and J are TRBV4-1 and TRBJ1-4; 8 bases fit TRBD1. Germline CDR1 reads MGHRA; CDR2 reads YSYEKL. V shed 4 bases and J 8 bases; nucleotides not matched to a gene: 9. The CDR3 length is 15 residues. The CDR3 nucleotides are TGCGCCAGCAGCCTGCCGTCTGGACAGGGAGAAAAACTGTTTTTT. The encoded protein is CASSLPSGQGEKLFF.

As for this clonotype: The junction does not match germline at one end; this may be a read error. The CDR3 reads CAWTKTSGRQTLF. DNA of the CDR3: TGTGCCTGGACCAAGACTAGCGGGAGGCAGACACTCTTC. This rearrangement joins TRBV30 to TRBJ2-7, with 13 positions matching TRBD2. Germline CDR1 GTSNPN, CDR2 SVGIG (reference sequence). This CDR3 has 13 residues.

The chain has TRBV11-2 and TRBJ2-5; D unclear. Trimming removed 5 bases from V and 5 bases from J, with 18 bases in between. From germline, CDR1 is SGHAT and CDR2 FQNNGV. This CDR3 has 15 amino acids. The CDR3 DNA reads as TGTGCCAGCAGCGCTGACTCTTACCAAGGCGAGACCCAGTACTTC. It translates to CASSADSYQGETQYF.

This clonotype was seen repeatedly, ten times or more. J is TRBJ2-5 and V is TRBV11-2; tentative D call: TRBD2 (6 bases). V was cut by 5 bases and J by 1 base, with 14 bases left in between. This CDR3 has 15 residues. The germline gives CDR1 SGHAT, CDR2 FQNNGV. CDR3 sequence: CASSRRGAPQETQYF. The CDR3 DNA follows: TGTGCCAGCAGCCGACGCGGGGCTCCCCAAGAGACCCAGTACTTC.

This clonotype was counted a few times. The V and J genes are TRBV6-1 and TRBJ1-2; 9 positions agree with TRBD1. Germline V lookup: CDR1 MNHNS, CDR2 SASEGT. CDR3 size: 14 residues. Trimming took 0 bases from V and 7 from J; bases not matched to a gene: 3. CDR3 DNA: TGTGCCAGCAGTGAAGCGGACAGGGGCCCTGGCTACACCTTC. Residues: CASSEADRGPGYTF.

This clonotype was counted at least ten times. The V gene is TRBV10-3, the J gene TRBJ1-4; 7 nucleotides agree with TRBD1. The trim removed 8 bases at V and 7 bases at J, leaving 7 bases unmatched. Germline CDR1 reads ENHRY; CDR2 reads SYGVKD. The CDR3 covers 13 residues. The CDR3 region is CAIASQGGEKLFF. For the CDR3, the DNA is TGTGCCATCGCCTCGCAGGGGGGTGAAAAACTGTTTTTT.

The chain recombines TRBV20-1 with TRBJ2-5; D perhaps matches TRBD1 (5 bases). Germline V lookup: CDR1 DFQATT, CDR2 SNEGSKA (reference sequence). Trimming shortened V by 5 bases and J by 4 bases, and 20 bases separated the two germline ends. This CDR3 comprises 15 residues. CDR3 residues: CSAPFQGRFGETQYF. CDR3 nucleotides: TGCAGTGCTCCTTTCCAGGGCCGTTTCGGAGAGACCCAGTACTTC.

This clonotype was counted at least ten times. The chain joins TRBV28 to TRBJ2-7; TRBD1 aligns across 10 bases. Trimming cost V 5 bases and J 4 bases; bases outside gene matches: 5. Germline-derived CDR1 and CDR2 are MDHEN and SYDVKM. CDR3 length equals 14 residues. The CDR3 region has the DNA TGTGCCAGCAGTCCCGGACAGGGGGGGTACGAGCAGTACTTC. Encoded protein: CASSPGQGGYEQYF.

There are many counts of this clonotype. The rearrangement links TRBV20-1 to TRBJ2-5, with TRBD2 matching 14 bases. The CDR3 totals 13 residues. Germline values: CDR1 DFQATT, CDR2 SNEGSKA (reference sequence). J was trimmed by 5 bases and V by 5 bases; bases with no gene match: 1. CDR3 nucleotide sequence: TGCAGTGCTCGGACTAGCGGGAGGGAGACCCAGTACTTC. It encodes CSARTSGRETQYF.

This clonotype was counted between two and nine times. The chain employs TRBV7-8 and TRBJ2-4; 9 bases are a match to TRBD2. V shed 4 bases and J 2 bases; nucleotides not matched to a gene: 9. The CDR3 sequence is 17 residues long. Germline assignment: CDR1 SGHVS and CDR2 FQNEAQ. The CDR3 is CASSSPLAGTTKNIQYF. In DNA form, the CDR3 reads TGTGCCAGCAGCTCCCCCCTAGCGGGAACGACCAAAAACATTCAGTACTTC.

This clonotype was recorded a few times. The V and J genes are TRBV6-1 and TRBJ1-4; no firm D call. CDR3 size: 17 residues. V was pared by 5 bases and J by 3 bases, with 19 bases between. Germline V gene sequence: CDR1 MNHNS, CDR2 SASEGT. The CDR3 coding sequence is TGTGCCAGCAGTCGGAATCGGGCCTGGACGTCTAATGAAAAACTGTTTTTT. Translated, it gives CASSRNRAWTSNEKLFF.

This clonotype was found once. The chain's CDR3 is CASSLAADYYGYTF. Here the CDR3 DNA reads TGTGCCAGCAGCTTAGCGGCAGACTACTATGGCTACACCTTC. The chain combines TRBV7-8 with TRBJ1-2; D is undetermined. The CDR3 length is 14 residues. The germline CDR1 and CDR2 sequences are SGHVS and FQNEAQ. V lost 0 bases and J lost 3, with 8 bases in between.

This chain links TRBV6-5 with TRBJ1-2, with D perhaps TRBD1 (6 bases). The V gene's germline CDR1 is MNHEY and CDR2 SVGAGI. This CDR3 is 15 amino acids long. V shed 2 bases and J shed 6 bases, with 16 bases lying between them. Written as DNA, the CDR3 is TGTGCCAGCAGTTACGGGTCTGGGGGGGCCGATGGCTACACCTTC. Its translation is CASSYGSGGADGYTF.

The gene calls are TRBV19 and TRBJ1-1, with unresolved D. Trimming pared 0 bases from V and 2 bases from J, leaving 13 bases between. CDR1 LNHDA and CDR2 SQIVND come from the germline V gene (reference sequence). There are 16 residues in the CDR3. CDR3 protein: CASSIEGPSHNTEAFF. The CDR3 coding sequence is TGTGCCAGTAGTATAGAAGGACCCAGTCATAACACTGAAGCTTTCTTT.

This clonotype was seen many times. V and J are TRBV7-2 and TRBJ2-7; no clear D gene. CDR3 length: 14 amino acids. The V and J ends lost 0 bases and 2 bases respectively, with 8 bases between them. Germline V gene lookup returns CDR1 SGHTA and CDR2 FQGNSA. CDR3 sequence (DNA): TGTGCCAGCAGCTTAGCACCAGGCCCCTACGAGCAGTACTTC. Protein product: CASSLAPGPYEQYF.

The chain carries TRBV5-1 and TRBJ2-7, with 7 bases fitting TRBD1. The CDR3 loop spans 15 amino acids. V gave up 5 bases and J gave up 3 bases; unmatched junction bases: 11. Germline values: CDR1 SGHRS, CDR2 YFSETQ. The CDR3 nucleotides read TGCGCCAGCAGACCCGACAGGGTTGCTCACTACGAGCAGTACTTC. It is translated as CASRPDRVAHYEQYF. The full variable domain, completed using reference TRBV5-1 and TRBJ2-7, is KAGVTQTPRYLIKTRGQQVTLSCSPISGHRSVSWYQQTPGQGLQFLFEYFSETQRNKGNFPGRFSGRQFSNSRSEMNVSTLELGDSALYLCASRPDRVAHYEQYFGPGTRLTVT.

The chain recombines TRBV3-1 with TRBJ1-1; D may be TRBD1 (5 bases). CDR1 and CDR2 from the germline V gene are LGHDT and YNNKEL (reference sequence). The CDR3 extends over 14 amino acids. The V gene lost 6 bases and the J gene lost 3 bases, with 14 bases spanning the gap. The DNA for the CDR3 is TGTGCCAGCAGTCGGGGGGGGTTTGACACTGAAGCTTTCTTT. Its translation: CASSRGGFDTEAFF.

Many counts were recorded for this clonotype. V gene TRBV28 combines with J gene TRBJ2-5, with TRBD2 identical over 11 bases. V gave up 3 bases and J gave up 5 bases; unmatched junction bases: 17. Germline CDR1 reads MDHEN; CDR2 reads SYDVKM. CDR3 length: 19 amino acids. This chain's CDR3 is CASSFPTGTSGKNEETQYF. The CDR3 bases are TGTGCCAGCAGTTTCCCCACAGGGACTAGCGGCAAAAACGAGGAGACCCAGTACTTC.

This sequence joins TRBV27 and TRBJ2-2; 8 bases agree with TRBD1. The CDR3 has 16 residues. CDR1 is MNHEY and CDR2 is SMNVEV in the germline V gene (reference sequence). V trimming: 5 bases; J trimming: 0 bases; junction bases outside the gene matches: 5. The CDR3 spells CASSLWTGSNTGELFF. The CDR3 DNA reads TGTGCCAGCAGTCTATGGACAGGGTCGAACACCGGGGAGCTGTTTTTT.

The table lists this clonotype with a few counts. The CDR3 loop is CASSIGAGGTEAFF. CDR3 sequence (DNA): TGTGCCAGTAGTATAGGCGCCGGGGGCACTGAAGCTTTCTTT. The J gene is TRBJ1-1, the V gene TRBV19, with a weak D call TRBD1 (5 bases). Germline loops: CDR1 LNHDA, CDR2 SQIVND (reference sequence). The CDR3 is made up of 14 amino acids. The V end lost 1 base, the J end lost 4 bases, and 10 bases lay between the germline ends.

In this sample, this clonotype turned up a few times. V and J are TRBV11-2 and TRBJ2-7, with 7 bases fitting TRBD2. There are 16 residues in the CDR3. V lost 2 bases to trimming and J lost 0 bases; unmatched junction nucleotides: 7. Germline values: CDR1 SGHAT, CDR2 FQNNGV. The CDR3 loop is CASSLLTGTTSYEQYF. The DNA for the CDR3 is TGTGCCAGCAGCTTATTAACCGGGACTACCTCCTACGAGCAGTACTTC.

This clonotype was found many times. This chain's CDR3 is CASLQGHEQFF. CDR3 DNA: TGTGCCAGCTTACAGGGCCATGAGCAGTTCTTC. The chain recombines TRBV18 with TRBJ2-1, with D possibly matching TRBD1 (6 bases). This CDR3 is built from 11 residues. Germline V gene sequence: CDR1 KGHSH, CDR2 LQKENI. V dropped 7 bases and J dropped 8 bases, with 9 bases sitting between them.

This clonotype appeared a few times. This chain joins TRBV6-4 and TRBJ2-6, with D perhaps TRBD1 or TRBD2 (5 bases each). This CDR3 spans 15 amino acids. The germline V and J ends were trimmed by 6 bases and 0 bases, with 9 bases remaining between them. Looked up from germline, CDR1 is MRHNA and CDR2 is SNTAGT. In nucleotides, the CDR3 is TGTGCCAGCAGACGTGGGGGCTCTGGGGCCAACGTCCTGACTTTC. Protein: CASRRGGSGANVLTF.

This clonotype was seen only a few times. The CDR3, as DNA: TGTGCCTGGAGTCATGGAGGGGGTAAACAGCCCCAGCATTTT. It encodes CAWSHGGGKQPQHF. The gene calls are TRBV30 and TRBJ1-5; maybe TRBD1 (6 bases). Germline values: CDR1 GTSNPN, CDR2 SVGIG (reference sequence). Trimming removed 2 bases from V and 7 bases from J, with 15 bases in between. The length of the CDR3 is 14 residues.